These 26 T cell receptor beta chains originate from one sample sequenced in a study of cytomegalovirus exposure and HLA in healthy donors. Vbeta (60) and Jbeta (13) primers were used in the PCR. The protocol was immunoSEQ multiplex PCR, while the TCRdb copy is restricted to in-frame clones and leaves out a portion. The repertoire holds 65,000 to 85,000 clones, with approximately 70% as singletons. The sequenced material came from PBMCs. The receptors were gathered from a male donor in good health and CMV-seropositive.

With regard to this clone: The same CDR3 can be traced to other DNA sequences in this sample. The chain recombines TRBV2 with TRBJ1-5; D is possibly TRBD1 (6 bases). The CDR3 spans 14 residues. The V gene's germline CDR1 is SNHLY and CDR2 FYNNEI. Trimming removed 2 bases at V and 6 bases at J, with 11 bases between. DNA of the CDR3: TGTGCCAGCAGTGAAAACCAGGGGAGTCAGCCCCAGCATTTT. Its translation: CASSENQGSQPQHF.

CDR3 loop: CASSLALRGRARPDTQYF. DNA of the CDR3: TGTGCCAGCAGCTTAGCGCTCCGAGGTCGCGCTCGTCCAGATACGCAGTATTTT. This chain uses TRBV7-6 with TRBJ2-3, with D uncertain. V lost 0 bases, J lost 4 bases, and 20 bases lay in between. This CDR3 is 18 amino acids long. The germline CDR1 and CDR2 sequences are SGHVS and FNYEAQ.

The rearrangement uses TRBV10-2 and TRBJ2-5, with 12 bases aligning to TRBD2. This CDR3 spans 19 amino acids. Per germline, CDR1 WSHSY and CDR2 SAAADI. Losses at the gene ends were 0 bases for V and 4 bases for J; bases not matched to a gene: 12. The CDR3 region is CASSESQRLAGVQRETQYF. The CDR3 DNA reads as TGCGCCAGCAGTGAGTCGCAGAGACTAGCGGGGGTCCAGAGAGAGACCCAGTACTTC.

The genes are TRBV29-1 and TRBJ1-5; 7 bases are a match to TRBD1. Germline loops: CDR1 SQVTM, CDR2 ANQGSEA. The CDR3 runs to 13 residues. V was clipped by 4 bases and J by 7 bases; unmatched bases: 7. The CDR3 bases are TGCAGCGTTGGACAGGGCGACAGACAGCCCCAGCATTTT. Translated: CSVGQGDRQPQHF.

This clone was seen a few times. The chain links TRBV18 to TRBJ1-6; D not resolved. The length of the CDR3 is 14 residues. Germline CDR1 and CDR2: KGHSH and LQKENI. The germline V and J ends were trimmed by 3 bases and 7 bases, with 10 bases remaining between them. CDR3 residues: CASSPTENNSPLHF. CDR3 sequence (DNA): TGTGCCAGCTCACCCACAGAGAACAATTCACCCCTCCACTTT.

The count of this clone is one. V is TRBV5-1 and J is TRBJ1-2; no clear D gene. The V gene lost 0 bases and the J gene lost 10 bases, with 19 bases spanning the gap. Per germline, CDR1 SGHRS and CDR2 YFSETQ. The CDR3 consists of 15 residues. CDR3 residues: CASSLVGRSDGVYTF. The CDR3 nucleotides read TGCGCCAGCAGCTTGGTAGGTCGGTCCGACGGAGTCTACACCTTC.

This clone was observed a handful of times. The chain employs TRBV30 and TRBJ1-2; 12 positions match TRBD1. The CDR3 is 14 amino acids. V shed 4 bases and J 4 bases; nucleotides not matched to a gene: 4. The V gene's germline CDR1 is GTSNPN and CDR2 SVGIG (reference sequence). CDR3 loop: CAWNLGQGAYGYTF. As DNA, the CDR3 is TGTGCCTGGAATTTGGGACAGGGGGCCTATGGCTACACCTTC.

This clone has just one count. V usage is TRBV4-2 and J usage is TRBJ2-3; TRBD2 agrees at 13 bases. Germline assignment: CDR1 LGHNA and CDR2 YNFKEQ. The CDR3 length is 16 residues. V lost 4 bases to trimming and J lost 3 bases; unmatched junction nucleotides: 4. DNA for the CDR3: TGTGCCAGCAGCCTCGGACTAGCGGGAGAGACAGATACGCAGTATTTT. Residues: CASSLGLAGETDTQYF.

The V gene is TRBV4-3, the J gene TRBJ2-3; the match to TRBD1 covers 7 bases. Germline CDR1 LGHNA, CDR2 YSLEER. V lost 4 bases and J lost 1; bases outside the gene matches: 8. This CDR3 spans 16 amino acids. This chain's CDR3 is CASSLLAQGGTDTQYF. In nucleotides, the CDR3 is TGCGCCAGCAGCCTCCTCGCCCAGGGGGGCACAGATACGCAGTATTTT.

The V call is TRBV6-1, the J call TRBJ2-5, with 8 bases matching TRBD1. Germline CDR1 reads MNHNS; CDR2 reads SASEGT. V trimming: 2 bases; J trimming: 5 bases; junction bases outside the gene matches: 10. This CDR3 comprises 16 residues. The CDR3 reads CASSETQGQGAETQYF. In DNA form, the CDR3 reads TGTGCCAGCAGTGAAACCCAGGGGCAGGGGGCGGAGACCCAGTACTTC.

V gene TRBV2 combines with J gene TRBJ1-2; TRBD1 aligns across 7 bases. Germline V gene sequence: CDR1 SNHLY, CDR2 FYNNEI. Losses at the gene ends were 0 bases for V and 7 bases for J; bases not matched to a gene: 8. The length of the CDR3 is 15 residues. The CDR3 DNA reads as TGTGCCAGCAGTGAAGCGACAGGGATAGAGGTTGGCTACACCTTC. It specifies CASSEATGIEVGYTF.

The chain has TRBV27 and TRBJ2-1; the D is unclear. Germline-derived CDR1 and CDR2 are MNHEY and SMNVEV (reference sequence). The length of the CDR3 is 15 residues. Trimming removed 5 bases at V and 8 bases at J, with 19 bases between. The CDR3 bases are TGTGCCAGCAGTCGAGCGCGATCCTTAGGCGATGAGCAGTTCTTC. Translating gives CASSRARSLGDEQFF.

This chain links TRBV5-1 with TRBJ2-3; TRBD2 matches 7 bases. The trim removed 7 bases at V and 4 bases at J, leaving 6 bases unmatched. Germline V lookup: CDR1 SGHRS, CDR2 YFSETQ. CDR3 length: 13 residues. In DNA, the CDR3 is TGCGCCAGCTACGCGGGAGCTGCAGATACGCAGTATTTT. Translated, it gives CASYAGAADTQYF.

CDR3 protein: CASSLTQETQYF. Here the CDR3 DNA reads TGCGCCAGCAGCTTGACACAAGAGACCCAGTACTTC. The chain combines TRBV5-1 with TRBJ2-5; unclear D gene. Germline V gene lookup returns CDR1 SGHRS and CDR2 YFSETQ. The CDR3 totals 12 residues. Trimming pared 1 base from V and 2 bases from J, leaving 3 bases between.

The chain recombines TRBV9 with TRBJ1-1, with 8 bases lining up with TRBD1. The CDR3 length is 14 residues. Germline trimming cut 2 bases from V and 4 bases from J; bases unmatched to any gene: 4. Per the germline V gene, CDR1 is SGDLS and CDR2 is YYNGEE. The CDR3 coding sequence is TGTGCCAGCAGCGTGGGGGACAGGATCACTGAAGCTTTCTTT. Translation gives CASSVGDRITEAFF.

The chain joins TRBV7-9 to TRBJ1-1, with unresolved D. CDR1 and CDR2 (germline): SEHNR, FQNEAQ (reference sequence). This CDR3 region has 13 residues. Trimming shortened V by 3 bases and J by 6 bases, and 11 bases separated the two germline ends. The CDR3 region is CASSFNSVSEAFF. The CDR3 DNA reads TGTGCCAGCAGCTTCAACTCGGTTTCTGAAGCTTTCTTT.

In regard to this clone: The junction departs from the called germline gene at one end, perhaps through a read error. The V and J genes are TRBV15 and TRBJ1-2, with a tentative D call TRBD1 (5 bases). This CDR3 region has 14 residues. Per germline, CDR1 LNHNV and CDR2 YYDKDF (reference sequence). CDR3 residues: CATSRDSQGGINVF. DNA of the CDR3: TGTGCCACCAGCAGAGATTCTCAGGGTGGGATCAACGTCTTC.

This clone appeared a few times. As DNA, the CDR3 is TGTGCCAGCAGGCCGACCGGGTCGAATGGCTACACCTTC. This sequence encodes CASRPTGSNGYTF. The V call is TRBV7-2, the J call TRBJ1-2; no clear D. The V end was cut by 6 bases, the J end by 6 bases, with 14 bases between. The CDR3 has 13 residues. The germline CDR1 and CDR2 sequences are SGHTA and FQGNSA.

This clone was seen a few times. The chain carries TRBV27 and TRBJ2-5; D might be TRBD1 (6 bases). This CDR3 is 14 amino acids long. Germline V gives CDR1 MNHEY, CDR2 SMNVEV (reference sequence). V lost 4 bases and J 4 bases, leaving 13 bases between the germline ends. This CDR3 reads CASSYQGIGETQYF. CDR3 nucleotides: TGTGCCAGCAGTTACCAGGGGATCGGAGAGACCCAGTACTTC.

The chain uses TRBV30 and TRBJ2-3; TRBD2 is a possible D gene (7 bases). V lost 0 bases and J 4 bases, leaving 8 bases between the germline ends. Germline values: CDR1 GTSNPN, CDR2 SVGIG (reference sequence). The CDR3 loop spans 13 amino acids. The CDR3 DNA is TGTGCCTGGAGTGTAGGGGGGGCAGATACGCAGTATTTT. Translating gives CAWSVGGADTQYF.

The rearrangement uses TRBV19 and TRBJ2-7; D not resolved. V lost 5 bases to trimming and J lost 0 bases, with 11 bases between them. This CDR3 spans 14 amino acids. Per germline, CDR1 LNHDA and CDR2 SQIVND (reference sequence). For the CDR3, the DNA is TGTGCCAGTAGTCTGGGCCCCAGCTCCTACGAGCAGTACTTC. It codes for CASSLGPSSYEQYF.

This clone was recorded only once. The J gene is TRBJ2-1, the V gene TRBV20-1; no clear D. The CDR3 spans 10 residues. CDR1 DFQATT and CDR2 SNEGSKA come from the germline V gene (reference sequence). Trimming cost V 6 bases and J 9 bases, with 9 bases left between them. The CDR3 is CSAFSREQFF. The CDR3 DNA reads as TGCAGTGCGTTTAGTCGTGAGCAGTTCTTC.

Regarding this clone: At the DNA level, this CDR3 is encoded by other sequences in the same sample as well. The chain couples TRBV19 to TRBJ2-1; 13 bases are shared with TRBD2. The CDR3 runs to 15 residues. The trim removed 5 bases at V and 4 bases at J, leaving 2 bases unmatched. From germline, CDR1 is LNHDA and CDR2 SQIVND (reference sequence). The CDR3 DNA is TGTGCCAGTAGTCCGGGACTAGCGGGGTACAATGAGCAGTTCTTC. This sequence encodes CASSPGLAGYNEQFF. The whole variable domain, filled in from reference TRBV19 and TRBJ2-1, reads DGGITQSPKYLFRKEGQNVTLSCEQNLNHDAMYWYRQDPGQGLRLIYYSQIVNDFQKGDIAEGYSVSREKKESFPLTVTSAQKNPTAFYLCASSPGLAGYNEQFFGPGTRLTVL.

This rearrangement joins TRBV6-5 to TRBJ2-4, with a possible D match to TRBD2 (6 bases). With 9 bases removed from V and 0 bases from J, the gap between germline ends came to 15 bases. The germline CDR1 and CDR2 sequences are MNHEY and SVGAGI. The CDR3 contains 15 residues. CDR3 region: CASKVGGPAKNIQYF. In DNA form, the CDR3 reads TGTGCCAGTAAGGTGGGAGGTCCAGCCAAAAACATTCAGTACTTC.

CDR3 in amino acids: CASSPRDRDGYEQYF. CDR3 coding DNA: TGCGCCAGCAGCCCCCGGGACAGGGATGGCTACGAGCAGTACTTC. The V call is TRBV5-1, the J call TRBJ2-7; 9 nucleotides agree with TRBD1. This CDR3 has 15 amino acids. Germline V gives CDR1 SGHRS, CDR2 YFSETQ. V lost 4 bases and J lost 3; bases outside the gene matches: 8.

In this sample, this clone turned up a few times. The rearrangement links TRBV7-2 to TRBJ2-7; D possibly corresponds to TRBD2 (6 bases). CDR1 SGHTA and CDR2 FQGNSA come from the germline V gene. The CDR3 has 15 residues. Between the trimmed V and J ends, which lost 3 bases and 2 bases, there was a span of 14 bases. The CDR3 region has the DNA TGTGCCAGCAGCTTGACCGGGACTGAGACCTACGAGCAGTACTTC. Translation gives CASSLTGTETYEQYF.